The clone carrying this T cell receptor beta chain has only one observation. These data come from a study of a mutant IDH1 vaccine in newly diagnosed glioma. Indicated time point: baseline, week 1 (first vaccination visit). Regarding treatment: pre-vaccination baseline after standard-of-care therapy. Generated by immunoSEQ multiplex PCR, the TCRdb table keeps only in-frame clones and is missing some. The sample carries about 66,000 clones, 80% to 90% recorded once. The TCR originated in a man under 40 with glioma. Sample: PBMCs, taken from a glioma patient treated with radiotherapy, temozolomide or both.

In DNA form, the CDR3 reads TGTGCCAGTAGTATAAACAGGTGGGCCAAAAACATTCAGTACTTC. Encoded protein: CASSINRWAKNIQYF. The chain uses TRBV19 and TRBJ2-4; D is possibly TRBD1 (5 bases). Germline CDR1 reads LNHDA; CDR2 reads SQIVND (reference sequence). The CDR3 covers 15 residues. The V and J ends lost 2 bases and 1 base respectively, with 9 bases between them.